In this sample, the clone carrying this T cell receptor (beta chain) turned up many times. Its antigen is still unknown. CDR3 regions were amplified by Arm-PCR using iRepertoire HTBI primers to build TCR beta libraries. Via MiXCR, TCRdb re-called the multiplex PCR reads, giving one row per CDR3 protein. The data contain about 290,000 distinct CDR3 sequences, 22% of them seen just once; the ten biggest clones take up more than 55%. The data were obtained in a study of regulatory T cells in long-lasting Graves disease. Whole-study findings and limits: Persistent-disease Graves' patients showed less TCR diversity than new cases.

From germline, CDR1 is SGHTA and CDR2 FQGNSA. The V segment lost 5 bases and the J segment 4 bases; nucleotides outside the gene matches: 9. The CDR3 sequence is 15 residues long. Indicated time point: persistent/refractory GD, antithyroid drugs over 5 years with positive TRAb. Researchers made the TCR library from RNA that was extracted from PBMCs. This TCR was sampled from a female donor with Graves disease. The rearrangement uses TRBV7-2 and TRBJ2-5; 8 bases map to TRBD1. Sequencing used peripheral blood mononuclear cells (PBMCs), obtained when the disease was refractory, from a patient treated with antithyroid drugs. CDR3 amino acids: CASSLTPGQAETQYF. DNA for the CDR3: TGTGCCAGCAGCCTTACGCCGGGACAGGCAGAGACCCAGTACTTC.